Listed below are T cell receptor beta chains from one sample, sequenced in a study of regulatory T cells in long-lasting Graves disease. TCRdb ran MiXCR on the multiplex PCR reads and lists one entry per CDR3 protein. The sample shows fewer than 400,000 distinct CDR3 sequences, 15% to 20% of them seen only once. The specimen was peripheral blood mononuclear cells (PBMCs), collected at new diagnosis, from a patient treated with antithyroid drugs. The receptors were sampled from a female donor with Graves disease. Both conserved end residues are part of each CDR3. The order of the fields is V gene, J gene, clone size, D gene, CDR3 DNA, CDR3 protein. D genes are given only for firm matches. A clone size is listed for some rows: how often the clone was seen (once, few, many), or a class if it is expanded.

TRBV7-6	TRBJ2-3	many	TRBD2	TGTGCCAGCAGCTTAGCGAGGCCTAGCGGGAACACAGATACGCAGTATTTT	CASSLARPSGNTDTQYF
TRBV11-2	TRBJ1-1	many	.	TGTGCCAGCAGCTTAGACAGGGAGGTTGACACTGAAGCTTTCTTT	CASSLDREVDTEAFF
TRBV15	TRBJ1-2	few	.	TGTGCCACCAGCAGAGGCGGCGGTCCTGGCTACACCTTC	CATSRGGGPGYTF
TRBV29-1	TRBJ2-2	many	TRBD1	TGCAGCGTTCGGGGGAGGCCCGGGACAGGGGAAAACACCGGGGAGCTGTTTTTT	CSVRGRPGTGENTGELFF
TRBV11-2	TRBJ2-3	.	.	TGTGCCAGCAGCTTGAATCGGCGAGACACAGATACGCAGTATTTT	CASSLNRRDTDTQYF
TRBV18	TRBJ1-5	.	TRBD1	TGTGCCAGCTCACCCGAAACAGGGGGCAATCAGCCCCAGCATTTT	CASSPETGGNQPQHF
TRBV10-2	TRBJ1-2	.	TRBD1	TGCGCCAGCAGTGATAATTTATGGGACAGGGTCTCCGGCTACACCTTC	CASSDNLWDRVSGYTF
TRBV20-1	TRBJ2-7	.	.	TGCAGTGCCGCTGGGGTTGGGGCGGGAAACTCTTACGAGCAGTACTTC	CSAAGVGAGNSYEQYF
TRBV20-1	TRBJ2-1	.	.	TGCAGTGTAACTTCCAGCTCCTACAATGAGCAGTTCTTC	CSVTSSSYNEQFF
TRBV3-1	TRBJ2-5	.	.	TGTGCTAGCACCCCGCGGGGGCGGGAGACCCACTACTTC	CASTPRGRETHYF
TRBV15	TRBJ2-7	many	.	TGTGCCACCAGCAGTGCTAGCGCCAGCTCCTACGAGCAGTACTTC	CATSSASASSYEQYF
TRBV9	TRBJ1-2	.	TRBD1	TGTGCCAGCAACATACAGGGGGCCTATGGCTACACCTTC	CASNIQGAYGYTF
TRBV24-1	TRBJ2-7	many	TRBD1	TGTGCCACCAGTAAACAGGGGAACGAGCAGTACTTC	CATSKQGNEQYF
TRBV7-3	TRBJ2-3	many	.	TGTGCCAGCAGCGATCCTAGCGACAGCACAGATACGCAGTATTTT	CASSDPSDSTDTQYF
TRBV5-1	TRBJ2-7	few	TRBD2	TGCGTCAGTAAAAGGACTAGTCTCGACGAGCAGTACTTC	CVSKRTSLDEQYF
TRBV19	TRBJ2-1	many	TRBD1	TGTGCCAGTAGCCTGGACAGGGTGAATGAGCAGTTCTTC	CASSLDRVNEQFF
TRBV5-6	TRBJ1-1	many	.	TGTGCCAGCAGTAGAAAGGCGGTCTCTGAAGCTTTCTTT	CASSRKAVSEAFF
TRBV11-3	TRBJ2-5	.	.	TGTGTCAGCAGCTTAGCCGCCAGAGCGAGCCAAGAGACCCAGTACTTC	CVSSLAARASQETQYF
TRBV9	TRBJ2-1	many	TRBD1	TGTGCCAGCAGCACCTCTTGGGCAGGGGGATACAATGAGCAGTTCTTC	CASSTSWAGGYNEQFF
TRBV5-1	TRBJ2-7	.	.	TGCGCCAGCAGCTTAAAGGACCCTTCCTACGAGCAGTACTTC	CASSLKDPSYEQYF
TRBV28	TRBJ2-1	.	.	TGTGCCAGCAGTTTCCCAGGGGGGGGGAATGAGCAGTTCTTC	CASSFPGGGNEQFF
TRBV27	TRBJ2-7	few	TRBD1	TGTGCCAGCAGTGCGGGACAGGGTATCTACGAGCAGTACTTC	CASSAGQGIYEQYF
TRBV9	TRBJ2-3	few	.	TGTGCCAGCAGCGTAGAGAGCAGCACAGATACGCAGTATTTT	CASSVESSTDTQYF
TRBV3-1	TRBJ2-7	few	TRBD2	TGTGCCAGCAGCCGAACGCGGGGGATCAGCTCCTACGAGCAGTACTTC	CASSRTRGISSYEQYF
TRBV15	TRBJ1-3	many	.	TGTGCCACCAGCAGAGACAGGGGTGGAAACACCATATATTTT	CATSRDRGGNTIYF
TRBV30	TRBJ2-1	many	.	TGTGCCTGGGGTATGGGGGCCCATGAGCAGTTCTTC	CAWGMGAHEQFF